This TCR beta chain emerged from a study of shared clonotypes between healthy human individuals. Using immunoSEQ multiplex PCR, the repertoire was profiled, and TCRdb retains in-frame clones only, with some absent. The profile shows about 120,000 clones, roughly two thirds of them singletons. Both CD45RO+ cells and CCR7-negative CD45RA+ TemRA cells were combined to make up CD8 memory. The CDR3 extends over 14 amino acids. Deletions cut 5 bases from V and 4 bases from J, with 15 bases between. Germline assignment: CDR1 SGHVS and CDR2 FNYEAQ. This receptor was taken from a young woman in good health. The chain joins TRBV7-6 to TRBJ2-7, with D perhaps given as TRBD1 or TRBD2 (5 bases each). The sequenced sample was memory CD8+ T cells sorted from blood. The subset was: CD45RO+ cells pooled with CCR7-negative TemRA cells. This chain's CDR3 is CASSPYGTGYEQYF. For the CDR3, the DNA is TGTGCCAGCAGCCCGTATGGGACGGGATACGAGCAGTACTTC.